Listed below are T cell receptor beta chains from one sample, sequenced in a study of a mutant IDH1 vaccine in newly diagnosed glioma. Assay used: immunoSEQ multiplex PCR; TCRdb lists only in-frame clones, some missing. This table holds around 100,000 clones, approximately 80% found once. This specimen was PBMCs, taken from a glioma patient treated with radiotherapy, temozolomide or both. These receptors were taken from a man aged 35 to 55 with glioma. Some clones in this sample may be carry-over from other donors' samples. The CDR3 runs from the conserved cysteine through the conserved F or W. Each record gives: J gene, V gene, CDR3 protein.

TRBJ2-7	TRBV6-5	CASSYSLKSYEQYF
TRBJ1-2	TRBV6-5	CASRRSGGGYTF
TRBJ1-1	TRBV11-2	CASSLEARGATEAFF
TRBJ2-7	TRBV7-9	CASSPGQYGEQYF
TRBJ2-6	TRBV5-1	CASSFTSGSGANVLTF
TRBJ1-5	TRBV29-1	CSAGEGAQQPQHF
TRBJ2-7	TRBV9	CASSGGHSSSYEQYF
TRBJ2-1	TRBV18	CASSPLYTNEGEQFF
TRBJ2-7	TRBV5-6	CASSLTGTYEQYF
TRBJ1-1	TRBV29-1	CSVAQGGTEAFF
TRBJ2-3	TRBV6-5	CASSSGRGTDTQYF
TRBJ1-5	TRBV18	CASSDSSNQPQHF
TRBJ2-7	TRBV21-1	CASPDPGEQYF
TRBJ1-1	TRBV30	CAGTGGWPEAFF